Listed here are 6 T cell receptor beta chains from one sample, sequenced in a study of cytomegalovirus exposure and HLA in healthy donors. PCR amplification relied on 60 Vbeta primers (plus 13 Jbeta primers). The table came from immunoSEQ multiplex PCR; TCRdb's copy has only in-frame clones and leaves some out. The repertoire consists of some 130,000 clones, with approximately 71% occurring once and the leading ten covering approximately 2%. Sequenced input: PBMCs. These receptor sequences come from a man aged 25 to 40 in good health and CMV-seronegative.

The chain links TRBV5-1 to TRBJ2-3, with D uncertain. CDR1 is SGHRS and CDR2 is YFSETQ in the germline V gene. V was cut by 2 bases and J by 1 base, with 5 bases left in between. The length of the CDR3 is 13 residues. CDR3 in amino acids: CASSFRGTDTQYF. CDR3 bases: TGCGCCAGCAGCTTTCGCGGCACAGATACGCAGTATTTT.

The chain carries TRBV18 and TRBJ2-5; 9 positions agree with TRBD2. Germline-derived CDR1 and CDR2 are KGHSH and LQKENI. The V and J ends lost 3 bases and 1 base, in that order; junction bases with no gene match: 3. The CDR3 spans 15 residues. DNA for the CDR3: TGTGCCAGCTCACCTGGAGCGGGAGGCCAAGAGACCCAGTACTTC. Protein sequence: CASSPGAGGQETQYF.

The chain uses TRBV10-3 and TRBJ1-3; D gene unclear. Germline V lookup: CDR1 ENHRY, CDR2 SYGVKD. V lost 4 bases, J lost 0 bases, and 16 bases lay in between. The CDR3 extends over 17 amino acids. CDR3 in amino acids: CAISGLIGPSSGNTIYF. The CDR3 region has the DNA TGTGCCATCAGTGGGTTAATTGGGCCTTCCTCTGGAAACACCATATATTTT.

This chain uses TRBV5-1 with TRBJ2-7; the D is unclear. The CDR3 covers 13 residues. Germline loops: CDR1 SGHRS, CDR2 YFSETQ. V gave up 2 bases and J gave up 0 bases, with 6 bases separating them. This chain's CDR3 is CASSFSFSYEQYF. The DNA for the CDR3 is TGCGCCAGCAGCTTCAGTTTCTCCTACGAGCAGTACTTC. The whole variable domain, filled in from reference TRBV5-1 and TRBJ2-7, reads KAGVTQTPRYLIKTRGQQVTLSCSPISGHRSVSWYQQTPGQGLQFLFEYFSETQRNKGNFPGRFSGRQFSNSRSEMNVSTLELGDSALYLCASSFSFSYEQYFGPGTRLTVT.

The chain combines TRBV5-6 with TRBJ2-1; 8 bases agree with TRBD2. This CDR3 has 15 residues. Germline CDR1 SGHDT, CDR2 YYEEEE. The J segment lost 4 bases and the V segment lost 4 bases, leaving 7 bases of the junction unmatched. This chain's CDR3 is CASSDTSGYYNEQFF. CDR3 nucleotides: TGTGCCAGCAGCGATACTAGCGGATATTACAATGAGCAGTTCTTC.

The count of this clone is one. The gene calls are TRBV5-5 and TRBJ2-3; the D is unclear. Germline V lookup: CDR1 SGHKS, CDR2 YYEKEE (reference sequence). The V end was cut by 4 bases, the J end by 5 bases, with 5 bases between. This CDR3 is built from 11 residues. This CDR3 is CASSALDTQYF. For the CDR3, the DNA is TGTGCCAGCAGCGCACTAGATACGCAGTATTTT. Variable domain in full (rest from reference TRBV5-5 and TRBJ2-3): DAGVTQSPTHLIKTRGQQVTLRCSPISGHKSVSWYQQVLGQGPQFIFQYYEKEERGRGNFPDRFSARQFPNYSSELNVNALLLGDSALYLCASSALDTQYFGPGTRLTVL.